This section outlines one T cell receptor beta chain sequence together with its context. As yet, its antigen is unknown. Measured with immunoSEQ multiplex PCR; TCRdb has only the in-frame clones, and not every one. The sample records 270,000 or so clones, roughly four fifths being singletons. CDR1 SQVTM and CDR2 ANQGSEA come from the germline V gene. V dropped 4 bases and J dropped 9 bases, with 16 bases sitting between them. CDR3 size: 13 residues. The sample originates from a study of cytotoxic CD8 clonotypes in ibrutinib-treated CLL. Broader study findings: Clonality, elevated at ibrutinib response, dropped back toward baseline at progression. Higher circulating CD8+ T-cell counts strongly accompanied higher baseline clonality, above age-matched healthy donors.

This sequence was found in a human donor with chronic lymphocytic leukemia. This sequence joins TRBV29-1 and TRBJ2-1; possibly TRBD1 for D (6 bases). The input for sequencing was PBMCs, taken at disease progression, from a patient treated with ibrutinib. The CDR3 is CSVGDRLRGEQFF. The CDR3, as DNA: TGCAGCGTTGGAGACAGGCTCCGCGGTGAGCAGTTCTTC.